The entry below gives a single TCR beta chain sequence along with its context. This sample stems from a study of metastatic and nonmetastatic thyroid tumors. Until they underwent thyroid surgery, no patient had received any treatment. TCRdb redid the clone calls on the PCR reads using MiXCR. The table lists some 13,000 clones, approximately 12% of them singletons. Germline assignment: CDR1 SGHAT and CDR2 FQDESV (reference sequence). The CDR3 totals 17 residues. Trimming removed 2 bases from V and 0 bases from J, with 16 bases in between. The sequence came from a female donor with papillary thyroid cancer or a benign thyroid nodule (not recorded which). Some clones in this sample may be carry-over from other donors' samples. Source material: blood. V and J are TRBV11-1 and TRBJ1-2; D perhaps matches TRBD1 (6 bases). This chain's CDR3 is CASSLLSRDKANYGYTF. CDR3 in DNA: TGTGCCAGCAGCTTACTAAGCCGGGACAAAGCTAACTATGGCTACACCTTC. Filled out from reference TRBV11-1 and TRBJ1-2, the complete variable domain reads EAEVAQSPRYKITEKSQAVAFWCDPISGHATLYWYRQILGQGPELLVQFQDESVVDDSQLPKDRFSAERLKGVDSTLKIQPAELGDSAMYLCASSLLSRDKANYGYTFGSGTRLTVV.